These 21 T cell receptor beta chains were all obtained from the same sample, sequenced in a study of beta chain features in type 1 diabetes. Study-level points and caveats: Type 1 diabetes patients had TCRB CDR3s that were shorter (moderately but significantly so) in all four CD4+ subsets.

Every isolated RNA sample was fully reverse transcribed, so sequencing captured expressed TCRB transcripts. The assay was immunoSEQ multiplex PCR, and TCRdb's table has in-frame clones only and misses some. The data contain roughly 240,000 clones, around 24% of them singletons. No cognate antigen is known for these TCRs. Sequences were obtained from naive CD4+ T cells from blood. The receptors derive from a woman in her twenties or thirties with type 1 diabetes.

The V gene is TRBV10-1, the J gene TRBJ2-7; D unclear. V was cut by 8 bases and J by 4 bases, with 3 bases left in between. Germline CDR1 reads WNHNN; CDR2 reads SYGVQD (reference sequence). This CDR3 is built from 9 residues. The CDR3 DNA follows: TGCGCCAGCTCGTACGAGCAGTACTTC. This sequence encodes CASSYEQYF.

V is TRBV27 and J is TRBJ1-2; D remains unclear. Trimming removed 6 bases at V and 6 bases at J, with 14 bases between. The CDR3 has 13 amino acids. CDR1 and CDR2 (germline): MNHEY, SMNVEV (reference sequence). The CDR3 DNA sequence: TGTGCCAGCAGCCTGACGGGAGGCAATGGCTACACCTTC. It codes for CASSLTGGNGYTF.

This clone has a handful of counts. The sample carries other DNA sequences with the same CDR3. The rearrangement joins TRBV9 to TRBJ2-6; D ambiguous. Trimming took 0 bases from V and 0 from J, leaving 7 bases between them. This CDR3 spans 16 amino acids. CDR1 SGDLS and CDR2 YYNGEE come from the germline V gene. CDR3 nucleotide sequence: TGTGCCAGCAGCGTAGCACCGGGCTCTGGGGCCAACGTCCTGACTTTC. Its protein is CASSVAPGSGANVLTF.

The chain links TRBV5-1 to TRBJ2-1; 12 bases fit TRBD2. The V gene's germline CDR1 is SGHRS and CDR2 YFSETQ. The CDR3 is 15 amino acids. Trimming cost V 2 bases and J 8 bases; bases outside gene matches: 5. CDR3: CASSFTSGRRDEQFF. CDR3 in DNA: TGCGCCAGCAGCTTCACTAGCGGGAGGCGGGATGAGCAGTTCTTC.

This clone was picked up a small number of times. V gene TRBV6-6 combines with J gene TRBJ1-2; D is unresolved. This CDR3 comprises 16 residues. Trimming left V 2 bases short and J 4 bases short, with 17 bases between. Germline V gives CDR1 MNHNY, CDR2 SVGAGI (reference sequence). CDR3 nucleotides: TGTGCCAGCAGTTACCTCAATACGGCGGGATCCTATGGCTACACCTTC. Translation gives CASSYLNTAGSYGYTF.

This clone was observed a handful of times. V usage is TRBV27 and J usage is TRBJ1-1, with unresolved D. Looked up from germline, CDR1 is MNHEY and CDR2 is SMNVEV (reference sequence). This CDR3 contains 11 residues. V was clipped by 2 bases and J by 10 bases, with 8 bases between them. The CDR3 DNA reads TGTGCCAGCAGTTTACGAGGTAGAGCTTTCTTT. It encodes CASSLRGRAFF.

This clone has only a few counts. The chain couples TRBV29-1 to TRBJ1-1; D is possibly TRBD1 (6 bases). The CDR3 contains 12 residues. Deletions cut 6 bases from V and 2 bases from J, with 10 bases between. The V gene's germline CDR1 is SQVTM and CDR2 ANQGSEA. In nucleotides, the CDR3 is TGCAGCGTAGACAGGACCAACACTGAAGCTTTCTTT. This encodes CSVDRTNTEAFF.

In this sample, this clone turned up a few times. The CDR3 bases are TGTGCCAGCTCAAGCGGGGATACGCAGTATTTT. It translates to CASSSGDTQYF. The rearrangement links TRBV18 to TRBJ2-3; a weak D match, TRBD2 (6 bases). The CDR3 is 11 residues long. CDR1 is KGHSH, CDR2 LQKENI, per germline. The V gene lost 5 bases and the J gene lost 6 bases, with 6 bases spanning the gap.

V is TRBV7-2 and J is TRBJ2-5; TRBD2 matches at 7 bases. The V gene's germline CDR1 is SGHTA and CDR2 FQGNSA. The CDR3 is 15 residues long. J lost 0 bases, V lost 4 bases, and 5 bases had no gene match. CDR3 region: CASSSPGLYQETQYF. For the CDR3, the DNA is TGTGCCAGCAGCTCACCGGGACTATACCAAGAGACCCAGTACTTC.

The V call is TRBV5-1, the J call TRBJ2-3; TRBD2 agrees at 8 bases. Germline loops: CDR1 SGHRS, CDR2 YFSETQ. The CDR3 has 15 residues. Trimming at V came to 3 bases and at J to 6 bases, leaving 9 bases not matched to a gene. In DNA form, the CDR3 reads TGCGCCAGCAGCTCCGGGACTAGGCAGGGGGATACGCAGTATTTT. Protein sequence: CASSSGTRQGDTQYF.

The rearrangement links TRBV19 to TRBJ2-1, with TRBD2 matching over 9 bases. CDR1 is LNHDA, CDR2 SQIVND, per germline (reference sequence). With 8 bases clipped from V and 8 bases from J, the junction kept 13 bases outside the gene matches. This CDR3 spans 15 amino acids. Here the CDR3 reads CASLPGTSFSHEQFF. The CDR3 DNA is TGTGCCAGTCTACCCGGGACTAGCTTCTCTCATGAGCAGTTCTTC.

This clone was detected only a few times. This chain connects TRBV19 to TRBJ1-2, with 8 positions matching TRBD1. CDR1 LNHDA and CDR2 SQIVND come from the germline V gene (reference sequence). The CDR3 is 15 amino acids. The V segment lost 8 bases and the J segment 1 base; nucleotides outside the gene matches: 9. This CDR3 reads CASLLQGANNYGYTF. For the CDR3, the DNA is TGTGCCAGTCTACTTCAGGGGGCGAATAACTATGGCTACACCTTC. The full variable domain, rest sourced from reference TRBV19 and TRBJ1-2, is DGGITQSPKYLFRKEGQNVTLSCEQNLNHDAMYWYRQDPGQGLRLIYYSQIVNDFQKGDIAEGYSVSREKKESFPLTVTSAQKNPTAFYLCASLLQGANNYGYTFGSGTRLTVV.

The V and J genes are TRBV4-1 and TRBJ1-5; perhaps TRBD1 as D (6 bases). Germline-derived CDR1 and CDR2 are MGHRA and YSYEKL. Trimming removed 2 bases from V and 0 bases from J, with 11 bases in between. The CDR3 has 16 residues. CDR3 region: CASSQRTDYSNQPQHF. Written as DNA, the CDR3 is TGCGCCAGCAGCCAAAGGACAGACTATAGCAATCAGCCCCAGCATTTT.

This chain joins TRBV9 and TRBJ1-5; D is unclear. The CDR3 is 15 residues long. V was cut by 0 bases and J by 4 bases, with 11 bases left in between. From germline, CDR1 is SGDLS and CDR2 YYNGEE. CDR3 sequence reads: CASSVVRQRNQPQHF. The CDR3 DNA follows: TGTGCCAGCAGCGTAGTTAGGCAGAGGAATCAGCCCCAGCATTTT. Full variable domain (missing parts from reference TRBV9 and TRBJ1-5): DSGVTQTPKHLITATGQRVTLRCSPRSGDLSVYWYQQSLDQGLQFLIQYYNGEERAKGNILERFSAQQFPDLHSELNLSSLELGDSALYFCASSVVRQRNQPQHFGDGTRLSIL.

This clone was picked up a small number of times. V is TRBV5-1 and J is TRBJ2-2, with D possibly TRBD2 on 6 matching bases. CDR1 and CDR2 from the germline V gene are SGHRS and YFSETQ. V gave up 8 bases and J gave up 0 bases, with 11 bases separating them. The CDR3 runs to 14 residues. The CDR3 loop reads CASRLGTNTGELFF. Here the CDR3 DNA reads TGCGCCAGTCGACTAGGGACGAACACCGGGGAGCTGTTTTTT.

This clone was seen a few times. The chain employs TRBV30 and TRBJ2-6; 8 bases align to TRBD2. J was trimmed by 1 base and V by 0 bases; bases with no gene match: 11. This CDR3 has 19 residues. The V gene's germline CDR1 is GTSNPN and CDR2 SVGIG (reference sequence). The CDR3 protein is CAWSVLSGRPGSGANVLTF. The CDR3 DNA reads TGTGCCTGGAGTGTACTCAGCGGGAGACCGGGGTCTGGGGCCAACGTCCTGACTTTC.

This clone was picked up one time. V and J are TRBV28 and TRBJ1-2; D is unclear. V was clipped by 5 bases and J by 8 bases, with 12 bases between them. CDR1 and CDR2 from the germline V gene are MDHEN and SYDVKM. The CDR3 loop spans 12 amino acids. CDR3 nucleotide sequence: TGTGCCAGCAGTCCCTCCGGTGAAGGCTACACCTTC. Residues: CASSPSGEGYTF.

The V and J genes are TRBV19 and TRBJ2-5, with D perhaps TRBD2 (5 bases). CDR3 length: 13 amino acids. Trimming stripped 3 bases from V and 4 bases from J, with 9 bases between. CDR1 LNHDA and CDR2 SQIVND come from the germline V gene (reference sequence). The CDR3 bases are TGTGCCAGTAGTATCTGGGAGCGAGAGACCCAGTACTTC. Translating it yields CASSIWERETQYF.

V usage is TRBV5-1 and J usage is TRBJ2-7; a possible D gene is TRBD1 (5 bases). The V end was cut by 4 bases, the J end by 6 bases, with 17 bases between. The CDR3 extends over 14 amino acids. CDR1 SGHRS and CDR2 YFSETQ come from the germline V gene. CDR3 nucleotide sequence: TGCGCCAGCAGCCTTCAGGGCGGTGACGGCGAGCAGTACTTC. This sequence encodes CASSLQGGDGEQYF.

The chain is built from TRBV20-1 and TRBJ2-7, with 10 bases fitting TRBD2. Germline V CDR1 and CDR2: DFQATT, SNEGSKA (reference sequence). The CDR3 is 11 residues long. Here the CDR3 reads CSASSGSGQYF. In DNA, the CDR3 is TGCAGCGCCTCTAGCGGGAGCGGGCAGTACTTC.

V and J are TRBV14 and TRBJ2-3, with D tentatively TRBD1 (5 bases). Germline V lookup: CDR1 SGHDN, CDR2 FVKESK. The CDR3 is made up of 17 amino acids. V lost 1 base and J lost 2, with 16 bases in between. In nucleotides, the CDR3 is TGTGCCAGCAGCCAAGTATGGCAGGGCGGTTACACAGATACGCAGTATTTT. This gives the protein CASSQVWQGGYTDTQYF.